This TCR beta chain appears in the sequencing data of a study of graft-versus-host responses after intestinal transplantation. As for the study in general: The recipients all started with anti-thymocyte globulin induction and then took tacrolimus and steroids for 3 to 4 years. Study-wide findings and caveats: Researchers found GvH clones in recipient marrow, and some showed up first in ileum or blood. The presence of high graft-versus-host to host-versus-graft clonal ratios in allografts characterized patients with graft-donor T cell macrochimerism.

Trimming pared 7 bases from V and 6 bases from J, leaving 13 bases between. The CDR3 sequence is 12 residues long. CDR1 and CDR2 from the germline V gene are MNHEY and SMNVEV (reference sequence). Generated by immunoSEQ multiplex PCR, the TCRdb table keeps only in-frame clones and is missing some. Altogether about 25,000 clones are present, about 93% being singletons, with the ten largest covering roughly 0.89%. For this clone: What it recognizes is unknown.

The starting material was PBMCs, obtained more than 29 days after intestinal transplant. The chain joins TRBV27 to TRBJ2-7; D is perhaps TRBD1 (5 bases). The TCR originated in a human patient who received an intestinal transplant, so some T cells may come from the graft donor. Written as DNA, the CDR3 is TGTGCCAGCAAGCACACAAGGGGCGAGCAGTACTTC. Its protein product is CASKHTRGEQYF.